This is a list of T cell receptor beta chains from one sample in a study of technical replicates of blood from several donors. Some clones are missing from TCRdb's copy, which holds only in-frame ones; the method was immunoSEQ multiplex PCR. This table has 99,000 or so clones, 95% appearing once. Input material: T cells isolated from PBMCs. Receptors were obtained from a human donor in good health. The CDR3 runs from the conserved cysteine through the conserved F or W. The D gene is left open where the match is weak. Size is omitted from some rows. Given values are once, few, many or a class for expanded clones.

DNA,CDR3,D,V,size,J
TGTGCCAGCAGCCGTGCAGGGGGCGATCAGCCCCAGCATTTT,CASSRAGGDQPQHF,TRBD1,TRBV7-9,-,TRBJ1-5
TGTGCCAGCAGCTGGACACTCGGTGGCTCTGAAGCTTTCTTT,CASSWTLGGSEAFF,-,TRBV7-6,-,TRBJ1-1
TGTGCCAGCAGCCAGTTATTTCTAGGGGATACTAGCACAGATACGCAGTATTTT,CASSQLFLGDTSTDTQYF,-,TRBV4-2,-,TRBJ2-3
TGTGCCAGCAGCTCGGCAACCGGGACAGGGTCGTTGCAGTTCTTC,CASSSATGTGSLQFF,TRBD1,TRBV7-2,-,TRBJ2-1
TGCGCCAGCAGCGCAAGGGAGGAGGATGAAGCTTTCTTT,CASSAREEDEAFF,-,TRBV5-1,-,TRBJ1-1
TGTGCCAGCTCACCAGCAGGGTACTACGAGCAGTACTTC,CASSPAGYYEQYF,-,TRBV18,once,TRBJ2-7
TGTGCCAGCAGCTTTCTTGGGGCAGGGTTGACCGGGGAGCTGTTTTTT,CASSFLGAGLTGELFF,-,TRBV5-6,-,TRBJ2-2
TGTGCCTGGCATCTGACAGGGGGTGCCCAAGAGACCCAATACTTC,CAWHLTGGAQETQYF,TRBD1,TRBV30,-,TRBJ2-5
TGCAGCGTGGGGACTAGCGGGAGGTCTCACGAGCAGTACTTC,CSVGTSGRSHEQYF,TRBD2,TRBV29-1,-,TRBJ2-7
TGTGCCAGCAGTTACGGGGCAGCCACCGAGCAGTACTTC,CASSYGAATEQYF,-,TRBV6-5,-,TRBJ2-7
TGTGCCAGCAGCCAAGATTGGGGACGGGACTTTTACGAGCAGTACTTC,CASSQDWGRDFYEQYF,-,TRBV14,-,TRBJ2-7
TGTGCCAGCAGCCTCGGGACTAGCGGGAGTGGGGAGCTGTTTTTT,CASSLGTSGSGELFF,TRBD2,TRBV7-8,-,TRBJ2-2
TGTGCCAGCAACCCAGACAGGGGAAACGAGCAGTACTTC,CASNPDRGNEQYF,TRBD1,TRBV11-3,once,TRBJ2-7
TGTGCCAGCAGCCGAGTCCGGGACTTCAAAGAGACCCAGTACTTC,CASSRVRDFKETQYF,-,TRBV4-2,once,TRBJ2-5
TGCAGCGTTGAAGATCGGGGCTACGAGCAGTACTTC,CSVEDRGYEQYF,-,TRBV29-1,-,TRBJ2-7
TGCGCCAGCAGCCGACTTAGTAGGGGGATTAGCAATCAGCCCCAGCATTTT,CASSRLSRGISNQPQHF,-,TRBV4-1,-,TRBJ1-5
TGTGCCAGCAGTGATGGACAGGGTGAGGACTATGGCTACACCTTC,CASSDGQGEDYGYTF,TRBD1,TRBV5-6,-,TRBJ1-2
TGTGCCAGCAGCGCCGGATATAGAGCGGAGAGATTTTTCGCGGAGCTGTTTTTT,CASSAGYRAERFFAELFF,-,TRBV9,-,TRBJ2-2
TGTGCCAGCAGTCCTACAGCTGATTATGGCTACACCTTC,CASSPTADYGYTF,-,TRBV9,-,TRBJ1-2
TGTGCCAGTAGTCCCAGCTCCCTTGGCAGGGAGGGATACACCTTC,CASSPSSLGREGYTF,-,TRBV19,-,TRBJ1-2
TGCGCCAGCAGCTTGGAAGCGGAGCAGTATTTT,CASSLEAEQYF,-,TRBV5-1,-,TRBJ2-3
TGTGCCAGCAGCGTAGCTACGAGGGGCACAGATACGCAGTATTTT,CASSVATRGTDTQYF,-,TRBV9,-,TRBJ2-3
TGTGCCACCAGCAGGTCTGTTAGCACCGGGGAGCTGTTTTTT,CATSRSVSTGELFF,-,TRBV15,-,TRBJ2-2
TGTGCCAGCAGTTCCGGACAGGGAGACACTGAAGCTTTCTTT,CASSSGQGDTEAFF,TRBD1,TRBV28,-,TRBJ1-1
TGTGCCAGCAGCCCGGCAGCCGCGGGGGCGACCGGGGAGCTGTTTTTT,CASSPAAAGATGELFF,-,TRBV7-7,-,TRBJ2-2
TGCGCCAGCAGGGGGGTTCGGGAGAGTTATGGCTACACCTTC,CASRGVRESYGYTF,-,TRBV10-2,-,TRBJ1-2